The following is a TCR beta chain sequence with its context. The antigen remains unidentified. The data were taken from a study of T cell responses to AZD1222 COVID-19 vaccine. Profiled with immunoSEQ multiplex PCR; TCRdb holds only in-frame clones, not every one. This sample has hundreds of thousands of clones; roughly 91% occur once, and the top ten carry around 1%. Study-level points and caveats: The breadth and depth of Spike-specific TCRs increased once two AZD1222 doses had been given.

The V and J ends lost 5 bases and 5 bases, in that order; junction bases with no gene match: 12. Germline values: CDR1 SGHTA, CDR2 FQGNSA. The CDR3 length is 16 residues. Sequenced material: peripheral blood, taken on day 0 of MenACWY control vaccination. V usage is TRBV7-2 and J usage is TRBJ2-3; 8 positions match TRBD1. The TCR comes from an adult in good health. CDR3 region: CASSHTSGQGRDTQYF. The DNA of the CDR3 is TGTGCCAGCAGCCATACATCCGGACAGGGTAGAGATACGCAGTATTTT.